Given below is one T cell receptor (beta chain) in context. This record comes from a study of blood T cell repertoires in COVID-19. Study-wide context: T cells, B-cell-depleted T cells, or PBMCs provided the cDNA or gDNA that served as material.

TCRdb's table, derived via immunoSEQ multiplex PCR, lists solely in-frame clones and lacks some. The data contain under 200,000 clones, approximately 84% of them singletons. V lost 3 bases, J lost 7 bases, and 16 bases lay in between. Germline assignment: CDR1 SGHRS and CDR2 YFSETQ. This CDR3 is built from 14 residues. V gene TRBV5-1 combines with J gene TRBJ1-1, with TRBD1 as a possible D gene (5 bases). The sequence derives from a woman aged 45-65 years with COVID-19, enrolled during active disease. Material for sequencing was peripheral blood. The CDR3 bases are TGCGCCAGCAGCTGGCAGGGCGTTGGTGGTGAAGCTTTCTTT. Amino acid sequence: CASSWQGVGGEAFF. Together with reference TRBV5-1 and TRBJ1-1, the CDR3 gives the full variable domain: KAGVTQTPRYLIKTRGQQVTLSCSPISGHRSVSWYQQTPGQGLQFLFEYFSETQRNKGNFPGRFSGRQFSNSRSEMNVSTLELGDSALYLCASSWQGVGGEAFFGQGTRLTVV.